What follows is one TCR beta chain and its context. In the authors' methods: It was from reference gene primer amplification that nucleated cell counts were estimated. The table came from immunoSEQ multiplex PCR; TCRdb's copy has only in-frame clones and leaves some out. Clone size and the V and J calls come from that table; the DNA yielded D and trimming. In the table there are tens of thousands of clones, around 87% of which are singletons. The V gene lost 1 base and the J gene lost 0 bases, with 10 bases spanning the gap. Germline CDR1 KGHSH, CDR2 LQKENI. The CDR3 is made up of 16 amino acids. This sample was included in a study of blood T cell repertoires in COVID-19. Study details: Samples came from the United States, Italy and Spain, spanning acute and convalescent COVID-19.

The receptor was derived from a man between 60 and 75 years old with acute or convalescent COVID-19. The J gene is TRBJ1-5, the V gene TRBV18; D remains unclear. Input material: peripheral blood. CDR3 amino acids: CASSPRSDYSNQPQHF. DNA of the CDR3: TGTGCCAGCTCACCACGCTCCGACTATAGCAATCAGCCCCAGCATTTT.